This T cell receptor (beta chain) was recovered during a study of preoperative IRX-2 immunotherapy in early breast cancer. Libraries were prepared by immunoSEQ multiplex PCR; TCRdb keeps only in-frame clonotypes and omits some of them. The top ten hold approximately 1.5% of the sample, which has tens of thousands of clones, roughly 82% seen once. Trimming pared 6 bases from V and 1 base from J, leaving 15 bases between. CDR3 length: 15 residues. The treatment: preoperative locoregional IRX-2 cytokine immunotherapy. Patients received preoperative, locoregional IRX-2 cytokine immunotherapy in a phase Ib study.

This sequence originates from a human donor with breast cancer. Sequencing was performed on lymph node tissue, taken after IRX-2 immunotherapy. The rearrangement joins TRBV23-1 to TRBJ1-1; D remains ambiguous. TRBV23-1 is an open reading frame, and its role is uncertain. CDR3 in amino acids: CASSHSTAGNTEAFF. The CDR3 region has the DNA TGCGCCAGCAGCCACAGTACCGCAGGGAACACTGAAGCTTTCTTT.